This entry concerns a single T cell receptor beta chain. What this receptor recognizes is not known. Base-call qualities are not available, and no considerably larger clone is one nucleotide away. These data originate in a study of T-cell reconstitution after alpha-beta-depleted transplantation in children listed by TCRdb under 2016. General notes on the study: The study quantitatively tracked T-cell immune reconstitution after TCRalphabeta/CD19-depleted allogeneic hematopoietic cell transplantation in children using TCR repertoire profiling. Overall study outcomes, separate from this receptor: Apparently early alphabetaT-cell count recovery about two months after transplant reportedly relied on only several hundred rapidly expanded clones derived from non-depleted graft cells. In some patients, the high TCRbeta diversity seen at day 60 was put down to recipient T cells and intrathymic progenitors that had survived conditioning. Hyperexpanded clone frequencies declined over subsequent months; after one year, T-cell counts and TCRbeta diversity were mostly attributed to newly produced T cells.

Library preparation used PCR. Sequenced using an Illumina HiSeq 2500. To normalize quantification of the TCRbeta repertoire, the TCR libraries were built with molecular barcoding that relied on unique molecular identifiers. The raw public data were reprocessed by TCRdb itself: fastp quality trimming at Q25, MiXCR clonotype calling, in-frame beta chains only. Each record represents a unique CDR3 protein, reported with the most common genes and DNA among its rows. Present in this sample are 280,000 or so distinct CDR3 sequences, 11% of which were seen just once. The top ten constitute less than 25% of the sample. What the treatment or condition label conveys for this sample: allogeneic hematopoietic cell transplantation with graft depleted of TCRalphabeta T cells and CD19 B cells. The children who served as transplant recipients had been given grafts of TCRalphabeta/CD19-depleted allogeneic hematopoietic cells.

V and J lose 5 bases and 3 bases, and a span of 14 bases separates them. The CDR3, from cysteine to phenylalanine, totals 14 residues. Only the CDR3 part of the read is kept: 42 bases, read in frame from the first base. The chain employs TRBV12-3 or TRBV12-4 and TRBJ2-7; the D segment is perhaps TRBD1 or TRBD2, each sharing 5 matched bases. This TCR was sampled from a male patient aged 2 to 10 who had a stem cell transplant for chronic granulomatous disease, so the T cells may come from the graft donor. The source was peripheral blood, collected 180 days after TCRalphabeta/CD19-depleted stem cell transplant. CDR3 sequence: CASSPRDPFYEQYF. The sequenced DNA is TGTGCCAGCAGTCCCCGGGACCCCTTCTACGAGCAGTACTTC.